This T cell receptor beta chain was observed in a study of metastatic and nonmetastatic thyroid tumors. Many counts were recorded for this clone. CDR3 length: 18 amino acids. V lost 3 bases and J 0 bases, leaving 22 bases between the germline ends. Germline V gene data show CDR1 as DFQATT and CDR2 as SNEGSKA (reference sequence). TCRdb re-analyzed the PCR reads using MiXCR. This table has roughly 20,000 clones, 11% appearing once. No patient had received any treatment before thyroid surgery. This receptor was taken from a female donor with papillary thyroid cancer or a benign thyroid nodule (not recorded which). Some clones in this sample may be carry-over from other donors' samples. The source material was blood. The genes are TRBV20-1 and TRBJ2-3; perhaps TRBD2 as D (6 bases). In DNA form, the CDR3 reads TGCAGTGCTAGCACTAGCACCCAGCCAACATATAGCACAGATACGCAGTATTTT. Protein: CSASTSTQPTYSTDTQYF.